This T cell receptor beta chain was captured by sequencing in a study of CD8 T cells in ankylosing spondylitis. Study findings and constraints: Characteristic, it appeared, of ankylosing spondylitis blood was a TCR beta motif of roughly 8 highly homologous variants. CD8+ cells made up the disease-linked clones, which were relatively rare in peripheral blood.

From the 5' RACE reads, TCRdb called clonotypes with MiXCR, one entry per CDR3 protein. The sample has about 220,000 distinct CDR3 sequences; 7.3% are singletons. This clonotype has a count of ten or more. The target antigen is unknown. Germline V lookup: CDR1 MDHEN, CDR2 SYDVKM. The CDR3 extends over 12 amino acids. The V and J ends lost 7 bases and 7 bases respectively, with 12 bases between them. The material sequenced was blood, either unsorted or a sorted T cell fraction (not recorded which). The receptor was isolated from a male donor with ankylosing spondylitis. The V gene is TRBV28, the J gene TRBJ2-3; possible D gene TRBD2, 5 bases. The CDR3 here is CASTDYDHTQYF. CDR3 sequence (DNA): TGTGCCAGCACAGACTACGACCATACGCAGTATTTT.